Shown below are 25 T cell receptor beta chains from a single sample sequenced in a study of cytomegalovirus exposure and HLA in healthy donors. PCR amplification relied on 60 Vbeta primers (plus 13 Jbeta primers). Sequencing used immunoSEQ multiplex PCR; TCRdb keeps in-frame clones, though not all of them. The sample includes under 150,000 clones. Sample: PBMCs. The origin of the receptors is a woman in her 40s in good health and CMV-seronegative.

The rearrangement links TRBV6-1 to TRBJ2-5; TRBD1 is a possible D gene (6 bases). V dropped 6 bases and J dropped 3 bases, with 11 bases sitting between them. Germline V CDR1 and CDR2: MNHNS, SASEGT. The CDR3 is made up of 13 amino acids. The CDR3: CASRETGKETQYF. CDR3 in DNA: TGTGCCAGCAGGGAGACAGGAAAAGAGACCCAGTACTTC.

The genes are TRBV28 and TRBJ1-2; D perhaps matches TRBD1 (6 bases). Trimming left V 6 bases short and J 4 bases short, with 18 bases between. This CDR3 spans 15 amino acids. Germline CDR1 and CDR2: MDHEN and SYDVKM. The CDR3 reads CASSLGGGWRYGYTF. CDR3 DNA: TGTGCCAGCAGCTTAGGGGGGGGCTGGCGCTATGGCTACACCTTC.

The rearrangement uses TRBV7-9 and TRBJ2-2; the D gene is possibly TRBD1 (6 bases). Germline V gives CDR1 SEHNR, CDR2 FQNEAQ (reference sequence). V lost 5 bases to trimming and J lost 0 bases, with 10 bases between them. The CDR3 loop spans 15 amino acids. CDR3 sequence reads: CASSTGNANTGELFF. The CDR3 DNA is TGTGCCAGCAGCACAGGGAACGCGAACACCGGGGAGCTGTTTTTT. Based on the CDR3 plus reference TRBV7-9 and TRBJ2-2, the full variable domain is DTGVSQNPRHKITKRGQNVTFRCDPISEHNRLYWYRQTLGQGPEFLTYFQNEAQLEKSRLLSDRFSAERPKGSFSTLEIQRTEQGDSAMYLCASSTGNANTGELFFGEGSRLTVL.

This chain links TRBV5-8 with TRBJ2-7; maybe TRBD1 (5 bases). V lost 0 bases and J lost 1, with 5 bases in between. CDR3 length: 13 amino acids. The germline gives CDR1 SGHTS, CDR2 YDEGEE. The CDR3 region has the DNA TGTGCCAGCAGCTTGGGACAGTCCTACGAGCAGTACTTC. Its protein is CASSLGQSYEQYF.

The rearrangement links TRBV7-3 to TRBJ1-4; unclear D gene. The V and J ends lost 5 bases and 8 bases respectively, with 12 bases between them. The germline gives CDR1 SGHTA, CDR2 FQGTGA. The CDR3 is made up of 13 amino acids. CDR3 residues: CASSQGEGEKLFF. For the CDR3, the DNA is TGTGCCAGCAGCCAAGGCGAGGGAGAAAAACTGTTTTTT.

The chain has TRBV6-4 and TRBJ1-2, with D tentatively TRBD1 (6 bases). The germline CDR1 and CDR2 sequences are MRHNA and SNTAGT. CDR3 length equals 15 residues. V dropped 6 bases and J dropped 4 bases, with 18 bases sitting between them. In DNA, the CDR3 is TGTGCCAGCAGCGACGGGCCCGACAGGACCTATGGCTACACCTTC. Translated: CASSDGPDRTYGYTF.

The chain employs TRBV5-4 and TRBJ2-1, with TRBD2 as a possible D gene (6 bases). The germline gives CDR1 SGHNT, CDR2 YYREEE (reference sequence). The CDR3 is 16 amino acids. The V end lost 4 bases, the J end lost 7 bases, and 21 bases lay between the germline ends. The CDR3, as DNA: TGTGCCAGCAGCCCCTTGGAGGGGCCGACGCTGAATGAGCAGTTCTTC. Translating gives CASSPLEGPTLNEQFF.

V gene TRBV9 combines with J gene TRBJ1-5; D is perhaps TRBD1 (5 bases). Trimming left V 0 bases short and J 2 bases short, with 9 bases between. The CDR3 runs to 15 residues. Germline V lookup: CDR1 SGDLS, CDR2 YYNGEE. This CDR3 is CASSVGREGNQPQHF. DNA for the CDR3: TGTGCCAGCAGCGTAGGCAGGGAGGGCAATCAGCCCCAGCATTTT.

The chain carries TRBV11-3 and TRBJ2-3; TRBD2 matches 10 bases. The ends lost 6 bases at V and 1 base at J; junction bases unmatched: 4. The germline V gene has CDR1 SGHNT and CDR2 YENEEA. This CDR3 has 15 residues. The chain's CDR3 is CASSSGLAGTDTQYF. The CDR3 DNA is TGTGCCAGCAGTTCTGGACTAGCGGGCACAGATACGCAGTATTTT. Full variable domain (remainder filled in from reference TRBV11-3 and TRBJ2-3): EAGVVQSPRYKIIEKKQPVAFWCNPISGHNTLYWYLQNLGQGPELLIRYENEEAVDDSQLPKDRFSAERLKGVDSTLKIQPAELGDSAVYLCASSSGLAGTDTQYFGPGTRLTVL.

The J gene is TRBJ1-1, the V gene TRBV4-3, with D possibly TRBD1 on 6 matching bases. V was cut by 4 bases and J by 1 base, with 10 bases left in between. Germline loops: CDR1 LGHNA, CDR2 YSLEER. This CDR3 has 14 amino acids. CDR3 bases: TGCGCCAGCAGCCCGGGACATTGGAACACTGAAGCTTTCTTT. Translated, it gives CASSPGHWNTEAFF.

CDR3 DNA sequence: TGTGCCAGCAGCTTAGACAGATTCTCTGGAAACACCATATATTTT. Its translation: CASSLDRFSGNTIYF. The chain has TRBV5-4 and TRBJ1-3; perhaps TRBD1 as D (5 bases). The CDR3 is made up of 15 amino acids. Germline CDR1 reads SGHNT; CDR2 reads YYREEE (reference sequence). The V end was cut by 2 bases, the J end by 0 bases, with 9 bases between.

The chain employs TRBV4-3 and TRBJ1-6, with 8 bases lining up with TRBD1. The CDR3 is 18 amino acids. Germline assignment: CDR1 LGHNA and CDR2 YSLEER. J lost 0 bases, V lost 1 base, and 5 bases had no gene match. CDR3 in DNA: TGCGCCAGCAGCCAAGTGAGGACAGGGAGCTCCTATAATTCACCCCTCCACTTT. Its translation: CASSQVRTGSSYNSPLHF.

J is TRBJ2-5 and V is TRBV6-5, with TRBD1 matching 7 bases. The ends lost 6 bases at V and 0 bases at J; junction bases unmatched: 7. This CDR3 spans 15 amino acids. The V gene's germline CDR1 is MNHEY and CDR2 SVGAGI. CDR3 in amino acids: CASRMTGQYQETQYF. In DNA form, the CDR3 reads TGTGCCAGCAGGATGACAGGGCAGTACCAAGAGACCCAGTACTTC.

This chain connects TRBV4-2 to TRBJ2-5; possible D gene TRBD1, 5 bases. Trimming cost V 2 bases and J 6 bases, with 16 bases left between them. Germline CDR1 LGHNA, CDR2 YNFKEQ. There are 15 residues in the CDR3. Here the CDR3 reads CASSQPSAGSKTQYF. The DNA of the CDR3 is TGTGCCAGCAGCCAACCTTCGGCAGGGTCTAAGACCCAGTACTTC.

CDR3 region: CASSPQGGYGYTF. DNA for the CDR3: TGTGCCAGCAGTCCTCAGGGTGGGTATGGCTACACCTTC. The chain carries TRBV11-2 and TRBJ1-2; a possible D gene is TRBD1 (5 bases). In germline, CDR1 is SGHAT, CDR2 FQNNGV. V lost 6 bases, J lost 5 bases, and 13 bases lay in between. The CDR3 consists of 13 residues.

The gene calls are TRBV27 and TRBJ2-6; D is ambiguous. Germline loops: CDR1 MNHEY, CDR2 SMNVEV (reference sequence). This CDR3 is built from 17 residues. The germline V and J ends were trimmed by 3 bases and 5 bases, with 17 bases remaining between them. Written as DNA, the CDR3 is TGTGCCAGCAGTTTTCGCATCTCAGTCTCGAGGGCCAACGTCCTGACTTTC. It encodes CASSFRISVSRANVLTF.

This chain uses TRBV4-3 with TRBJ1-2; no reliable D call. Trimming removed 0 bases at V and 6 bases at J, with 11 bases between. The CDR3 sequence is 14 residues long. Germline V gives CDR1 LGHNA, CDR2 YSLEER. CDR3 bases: TGCGCCAGCAGCCAAGATGGTGGAGACCATGGCTACACCTTC. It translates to CASSQDGGDHGYTF.

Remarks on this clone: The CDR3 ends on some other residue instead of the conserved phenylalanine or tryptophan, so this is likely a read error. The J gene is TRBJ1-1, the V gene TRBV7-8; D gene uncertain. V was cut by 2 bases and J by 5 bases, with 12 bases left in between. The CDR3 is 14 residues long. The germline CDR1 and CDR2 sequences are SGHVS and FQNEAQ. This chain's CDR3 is CASSLLAGRTEAFV. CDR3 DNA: TGTGCCAGCAGCTTACTTGCGGGGAGGACTGAAGCTTTCGTT.

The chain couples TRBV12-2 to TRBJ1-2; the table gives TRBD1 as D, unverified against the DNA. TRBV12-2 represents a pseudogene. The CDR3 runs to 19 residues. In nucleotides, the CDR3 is TGTGCAAGTCGCCCAAGCGGGGACAGGCCCGGAGACAGGGGCTATGGCTACACCTTC. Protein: CASRPSGDRPGDRGYGYTF.

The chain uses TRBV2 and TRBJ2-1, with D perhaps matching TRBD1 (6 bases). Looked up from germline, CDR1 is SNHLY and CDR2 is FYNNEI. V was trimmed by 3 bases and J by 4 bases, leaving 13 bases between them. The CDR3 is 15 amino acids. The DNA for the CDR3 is TGTGCCAGCAGTGATCTTATAGGACAGTACAATGAGCAGTTCTTC. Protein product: CASSDLIGQYNEQFF.

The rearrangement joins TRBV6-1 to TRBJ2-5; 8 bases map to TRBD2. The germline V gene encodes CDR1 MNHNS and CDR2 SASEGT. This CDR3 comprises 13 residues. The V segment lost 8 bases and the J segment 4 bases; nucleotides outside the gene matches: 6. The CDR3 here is CASERGGRETQYF. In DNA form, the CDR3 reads TGTGCCAGCGAACGGGGGGGCCGAGAGACCCAGTACTTC.

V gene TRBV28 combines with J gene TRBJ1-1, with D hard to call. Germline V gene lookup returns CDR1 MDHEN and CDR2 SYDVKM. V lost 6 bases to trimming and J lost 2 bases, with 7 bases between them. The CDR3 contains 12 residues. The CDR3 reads CASSPPNTEAFF. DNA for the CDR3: TGTGCCAGCAGCCCCCCTAACACTGAAGCTTTCTTT.

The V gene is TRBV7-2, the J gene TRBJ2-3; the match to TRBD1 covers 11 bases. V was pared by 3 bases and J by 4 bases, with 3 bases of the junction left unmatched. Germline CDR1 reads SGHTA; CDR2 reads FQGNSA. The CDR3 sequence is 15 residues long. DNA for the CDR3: TGTGCCAGCAGCTTGGGACAGGGGGATGCAGATACGCAGTATTTT. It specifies CASSLGQGDADTQYF. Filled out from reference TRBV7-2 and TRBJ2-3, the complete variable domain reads GAGVSQSPSNKVTEKGKDVELRCDPISGHTALYWYRQSLGQGLEFLIYFQGNSAPDKSGLPSDRFSAERTGGSVSTLTIQRTQQEDSAVYLCASSLGQGDADTQYFGPGTRLTVL.

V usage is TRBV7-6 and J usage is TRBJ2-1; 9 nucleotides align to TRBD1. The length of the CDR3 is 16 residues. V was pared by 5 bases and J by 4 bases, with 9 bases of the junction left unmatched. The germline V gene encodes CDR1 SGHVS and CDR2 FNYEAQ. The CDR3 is CASSGGTGWYYNEQFF. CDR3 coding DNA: TGTGCCAGCAGCGGCGGGACAGGGTGGTATTACAATGAGCAGTTCTTC.

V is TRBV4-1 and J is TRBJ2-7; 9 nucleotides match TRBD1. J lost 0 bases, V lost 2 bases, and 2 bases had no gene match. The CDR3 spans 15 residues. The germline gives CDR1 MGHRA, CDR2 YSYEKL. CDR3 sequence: CASSQLGQGSYEQYF. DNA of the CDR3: TGCGCCAGCAGCCAACTGGGACAGGGCTCCTACGAGCAGTACTTC.